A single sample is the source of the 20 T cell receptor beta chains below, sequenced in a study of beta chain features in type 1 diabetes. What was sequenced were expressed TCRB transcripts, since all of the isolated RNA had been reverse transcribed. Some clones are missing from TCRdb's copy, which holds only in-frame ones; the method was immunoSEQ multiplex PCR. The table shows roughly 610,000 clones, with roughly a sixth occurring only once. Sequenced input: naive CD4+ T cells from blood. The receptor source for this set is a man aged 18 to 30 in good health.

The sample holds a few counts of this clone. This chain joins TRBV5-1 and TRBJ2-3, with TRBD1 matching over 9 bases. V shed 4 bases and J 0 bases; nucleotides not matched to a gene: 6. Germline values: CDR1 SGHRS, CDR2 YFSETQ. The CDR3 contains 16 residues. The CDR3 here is CASSVSGTGSTDTQYF. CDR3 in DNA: TGCGCCAGCAGCGTGTCCGGGACAGGGAGCACAGATACGCAGTATTTT.

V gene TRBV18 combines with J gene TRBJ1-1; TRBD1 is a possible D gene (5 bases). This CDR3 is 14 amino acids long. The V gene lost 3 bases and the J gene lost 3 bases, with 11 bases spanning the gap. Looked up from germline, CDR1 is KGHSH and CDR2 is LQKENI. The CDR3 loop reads CASSPPAGYTEAFF. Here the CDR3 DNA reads TGTGCCAGCTCACCCCCTGCAGGGTACACTGAAGCTTTCTTT.

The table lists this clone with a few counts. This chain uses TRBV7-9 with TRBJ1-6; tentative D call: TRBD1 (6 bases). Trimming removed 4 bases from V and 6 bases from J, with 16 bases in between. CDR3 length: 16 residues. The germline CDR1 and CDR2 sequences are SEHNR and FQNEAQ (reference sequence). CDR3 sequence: CASSSTGIGSNSPLHF. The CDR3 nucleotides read TGTGCCAGCAGCTCCACAGGGATAGGGAGTAATTCACCCCTCCACTTT.

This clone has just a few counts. Written as DNA, the CDR3 is TGTGCCATTAGGGGTTCTGGGGCCAACGTCCTGACTTTC. Its protein is CAIRGSGANVLTF. The chain combines TRBV10-3 with TRBJ2-6, with a possible D match to TRBD1 (5 bases). V was pared by 9 bases and J by 1 base, with 7 bases between. Germline V gene data show CDR1 as ENHRY and CDR2 as SYGVKD. The CDR3 length is 13 residues.

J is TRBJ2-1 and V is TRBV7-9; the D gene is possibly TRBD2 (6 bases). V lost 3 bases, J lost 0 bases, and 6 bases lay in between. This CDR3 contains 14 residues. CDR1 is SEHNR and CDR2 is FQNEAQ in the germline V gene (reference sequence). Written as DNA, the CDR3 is TGTGCCAGCAGCTTCGGGGGCTCCTACAATGAGCAGTTCTTC. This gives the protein CASSFGGSYNEQFF.

The CDR3 sequence is CASGRLAGPSTDTQYF. The CDR3 bases are TGCGCCAGCGGCCGACTAGCGGGACCTAGCACAGATACGCAGTATTTT. This chain joins TRBV5-1 and TRBJ2-3, with TRBD2 matching over 11 bases. Germline assignment: CDR1 SGHRS and CDR2 YFSETQ. The CDR3 extends over 16 amino acids. The J segment lost 0 bases and the V segment lost 7 bases, leaving 7 bases of the junction unmatched.

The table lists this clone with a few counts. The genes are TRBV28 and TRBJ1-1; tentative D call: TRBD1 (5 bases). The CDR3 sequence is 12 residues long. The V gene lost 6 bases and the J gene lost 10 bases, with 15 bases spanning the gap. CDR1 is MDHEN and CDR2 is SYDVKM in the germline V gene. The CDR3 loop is CASRARDFGAFF. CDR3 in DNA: TGTGCCAGCAGGGCACGGGACTTCGGAGCTTTCTTT.

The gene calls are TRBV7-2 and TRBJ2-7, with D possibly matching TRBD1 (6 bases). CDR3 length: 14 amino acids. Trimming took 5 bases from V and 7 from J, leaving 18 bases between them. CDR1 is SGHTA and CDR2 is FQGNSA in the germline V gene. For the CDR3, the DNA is TGTGCCAGCAGCCGAATCAGGGGAGTTGAGGAGCAGTACTTC. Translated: CASSRIRGVEEQYF.

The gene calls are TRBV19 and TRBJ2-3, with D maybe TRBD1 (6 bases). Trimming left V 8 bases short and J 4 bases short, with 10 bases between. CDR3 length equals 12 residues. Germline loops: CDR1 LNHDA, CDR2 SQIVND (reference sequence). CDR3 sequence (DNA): TGTGCCAGTGCACAGGGACCAGATACGCAGTATTTT. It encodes CASAQGPDTQYF. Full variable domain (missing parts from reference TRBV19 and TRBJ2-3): DGGITQSPKYLFRKEGQNVTLSCEQNLNHDAMYWYRQDPGQGLRLIYYSQIVNDFQKGDIAEGYSVSREKKESFPLTVTSAQKNPTAFYLCASAQGPDTQYFGPGTRLTVL.

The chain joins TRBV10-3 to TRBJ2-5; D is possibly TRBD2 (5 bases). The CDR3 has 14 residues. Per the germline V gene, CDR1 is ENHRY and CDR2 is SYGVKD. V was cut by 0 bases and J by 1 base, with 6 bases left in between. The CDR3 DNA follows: TGTGCCATCAGTGAGTCGAGGGTCCAAGAGACCCAGTACTTC. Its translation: CAISESRVQETQYF.

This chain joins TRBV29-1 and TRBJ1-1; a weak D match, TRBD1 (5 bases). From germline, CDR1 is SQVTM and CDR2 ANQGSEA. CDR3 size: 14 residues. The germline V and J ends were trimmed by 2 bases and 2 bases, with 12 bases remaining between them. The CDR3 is CSVETIGANTEAFF. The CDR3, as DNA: TGCAGCGTTGAAACGATCGGGGCAAACACTGAAGCTTTCTTT. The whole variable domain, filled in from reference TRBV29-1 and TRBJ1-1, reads SAVISQKPSRDICQRGTSLTIQCQVDSQVTMMFWYRQQPGQSLTLIATANQGSEATYESGFVIDKFPISRPNLTFSTLTVSNMSPEDSSIYLCSVETIGANTEAFFGQGTRLTVV.

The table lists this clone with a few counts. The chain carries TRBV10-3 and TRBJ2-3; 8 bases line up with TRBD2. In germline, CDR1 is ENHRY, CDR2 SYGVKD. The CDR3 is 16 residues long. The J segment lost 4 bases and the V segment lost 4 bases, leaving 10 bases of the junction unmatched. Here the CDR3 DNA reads TGTGCCATCAGTGGTGCCCGGCGGGGGGCCGCAGATACGCAGTATTTT. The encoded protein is CAISGARRGAADTQYF.

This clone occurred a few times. Here the CDR3 reads CASNTGGRVTEAFF. As DNA, the CDR3 is TGTGCCAGCAATACAGGGGGGCGGGTGACTGAAGCTTTCTTT. The chain has TRBV28 and TRBJ1-1, with TRBD1 matching over 8 bases. After removal of 7 bases from V and 5 bases from J, the junction contained 9 bases not matched to a gene. CDR3 length: 14 residues. CDR1 and CDR2 from the germline V gene are MDHEN and SYDVKM.

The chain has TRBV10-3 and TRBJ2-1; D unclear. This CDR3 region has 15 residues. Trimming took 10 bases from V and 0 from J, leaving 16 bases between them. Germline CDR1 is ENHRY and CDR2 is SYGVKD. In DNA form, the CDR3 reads TGTGCCACGTCAATTCTAGGAAGCTCCTACAATGAGCAGTTCTTC. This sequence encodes CATSILGSSYNEQFF.

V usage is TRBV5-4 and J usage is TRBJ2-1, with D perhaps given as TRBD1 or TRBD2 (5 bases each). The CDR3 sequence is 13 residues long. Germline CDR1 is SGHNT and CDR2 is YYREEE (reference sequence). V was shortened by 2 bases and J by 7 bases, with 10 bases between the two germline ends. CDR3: CASSFQGGNEQFF. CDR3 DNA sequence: TGTGCCAGCAGCTTTCAGGGCGGGAATGAGCAGTTCTTC.

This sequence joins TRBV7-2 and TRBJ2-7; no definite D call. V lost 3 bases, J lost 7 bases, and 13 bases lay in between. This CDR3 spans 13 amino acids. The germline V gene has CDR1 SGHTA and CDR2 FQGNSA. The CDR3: CASSLPPSFEQYF. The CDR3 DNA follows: TGTGCCAGCAGCTTGCCCCCGAGTTTTGAGCAGTACTTC.

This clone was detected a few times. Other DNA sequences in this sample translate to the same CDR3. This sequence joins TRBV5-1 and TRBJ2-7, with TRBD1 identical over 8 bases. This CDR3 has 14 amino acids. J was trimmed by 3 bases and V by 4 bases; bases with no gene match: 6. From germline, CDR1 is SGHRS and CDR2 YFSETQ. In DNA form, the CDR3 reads TGCGCCAGCAGCGCCGGGACAGGCGGCTACGAGCAGTACTTC. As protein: CASSAGTGGYEQYF.

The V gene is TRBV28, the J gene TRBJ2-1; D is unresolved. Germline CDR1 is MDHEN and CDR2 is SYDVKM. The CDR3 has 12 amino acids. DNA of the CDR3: TGTGCGTCGAGACCCATCTGGAATGAGCAGTTCTTC. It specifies CASRPIWNEQFF.

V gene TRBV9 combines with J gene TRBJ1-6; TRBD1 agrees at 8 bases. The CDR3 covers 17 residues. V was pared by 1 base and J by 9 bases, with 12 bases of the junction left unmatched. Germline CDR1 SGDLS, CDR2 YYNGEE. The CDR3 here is CASSVSGGGFEGSPLHF. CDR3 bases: TGTGCCAGCAGCGTATCAGGGGGCGGCTTTGAGGGTTCACCCCTCCACTTT.

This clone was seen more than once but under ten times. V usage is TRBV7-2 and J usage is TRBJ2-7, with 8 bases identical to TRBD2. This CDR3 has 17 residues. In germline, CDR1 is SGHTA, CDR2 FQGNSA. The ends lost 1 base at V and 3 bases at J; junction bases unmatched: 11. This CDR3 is CASSLVPLSGAHYEQYF. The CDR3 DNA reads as TGTGCCAGCAGCTTAGTCCCACTTAGCGGGGCTCACTACGAGCAGTACTTC.